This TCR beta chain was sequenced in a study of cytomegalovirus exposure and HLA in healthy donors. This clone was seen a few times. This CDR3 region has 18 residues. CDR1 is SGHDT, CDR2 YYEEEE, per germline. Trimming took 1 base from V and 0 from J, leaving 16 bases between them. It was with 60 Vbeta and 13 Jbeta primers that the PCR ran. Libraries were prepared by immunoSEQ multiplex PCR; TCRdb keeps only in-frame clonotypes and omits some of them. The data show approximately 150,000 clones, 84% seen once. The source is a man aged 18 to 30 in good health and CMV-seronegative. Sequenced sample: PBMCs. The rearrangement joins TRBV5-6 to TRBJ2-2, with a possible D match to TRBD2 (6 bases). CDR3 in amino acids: CASSLFGGLNTNTGELFF. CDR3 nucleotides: TGTGCCAGCAGCTTGTTTGGGGGACTGAACACGAACACCGGGGAGCTGTTTTTT. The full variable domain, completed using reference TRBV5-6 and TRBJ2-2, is DAGVTQSPTHLIKTRGQQVTLRCSPKSGHDTVSWYQQALGQGPQFIFQYYEEEERQRGNFPDRFSGHQFPNYSSELNVNALLLGDSALYLCASSLFGGLNTNTGELFFGEGSRLTVL.